These T cell receptor beta chains were read from a single sample in a study of shared clonotypes between healthy human individuals. Clones were sequenced by immunoSEQ multiplex PCR, and TCRdb holds only the in-frame ones, with some missing. This sample has 2,500,000 or so clones, with over 85% found just once. Sequences were obtained from naive CD4+ T cells sorted from blood. These receptors were obtained from a man between 18 and 29 years old in good health. Both conserved end residues are part of each CDR3. The D gene is left open where the match is weak. Only part of the rows carry a size: once, few, many, or a class if the clone is expanded.

J gene: TRBJ2-2; V gene: TRBV4-3; D gene: .; clone size: .; CDR3 DNA: TGCGCCAGCAGCCAAGAACTGGTAGCGCCCGGGGAGCTGTTTTTT; CDR3 protein: CASSQELVAPGELFF
J gene: TRBJ2-1; V gene: TRBV2; D gene: TRBD1; clone size: .; CDR3 DNA: TGTGCCAGCAGAGCAGGACAGGGGACTTACAATGAGCAGTTCTTC; CDR3 protein: CASRAGQGTYNEQFF
J gene: TRBJ2-7; V gene: TRBV10-3; D gene: TRBD1; clone size: .; CDR3 DNA: TGTGCCCTCCACGCGTCACAGGGGTTAGTCCACGAGCAGTACTTC; CDR3 protein: CALHASQGLVHEQYF
J gene: TRBJ2-7; V gene: TRBV18; D gene: TRBD2; clone size: .; CDR3 DNA: TGTGCCAGCTCGCCCGGGACTACACACTACGAGCAGTACTTC; CDR3 protein: CASSPGTTHYEQYF
J gene: TRBJ1-4; V gene: TRBV6-5; D gene: TRBD1; clone size: .; CDR3 DNA: TGTGCCAGCAGCCACAGGGGCGACAATGAAAAACTGTTTTTT; CDR3 protein: CASSHRGDNEKLFF
J gene: TRBJ2-1; V gene: TRBV12-5; D gene: .; clone size: .; CDR3 DNA: TGTGCTAGTGGGGGTCCCTACAATGAGCAGTTCTTC; CDR3 protein: CASGGPYNEQFF
J gene: TRBJ1-4; V gene: TRBV30; D gene: TRBD1; clone size: .; CDR3 DNA: TGTGCCTGGCGGGAGGGCAGGGGGTTTGCAACTAATGAAAAACTGTTTTTT; CDR3 protein: CAWREGRGFATNEKLFF
J gene: TRBJ2-7; V gene: TRBV28; D gene: TRBD1; clone size: .; CDR3 DNA: TGTGCCAGCAGTTTAAGTTCTGGGACAGAAGTCTTC; CDR3 protein: CASSLSSGTEVF
J gene: TRBJ1-2; V gene: TRBV5-6; D gene: .; clone size: once; CDR3 DNA: TGTGCCAGCAGCTTGTCAAGGACAGTCTATGGCTACACCTTC; CDR3 protein: CASSLSRTVYGYTF
J gene: TRBJ2-5; V gene: TRBV4-1; D gene: .; clone size: .; CDR3 DNA: TGCGCCAGCAGCCTTCTCGGGTTACGGTGGCAAGAGACCCAGTACTTC; CDR3 protein: CASSLLGLRWQETQYF
J gene: TRBJ2-7; V gene: TRBV5-1; D gene: TRBD1; clone size: .; CDR3 DNA: TGCGCCAGCAGCCCAGGGACAGGGAACGAGCAGTACTTC; CDR3 protein: CASSPGTGNEQYF
J gene: TRBJ1-1; V gene: TRBV27; D gene: .; clone size: once; CDR3 DNA: TGTGCCAGCAGTGGCCCGTTCGAAGCTTTCTTT; CDR3 protein: CASSGPFEAFF
J gene: TRBJ1-3; V gene: TRBV7-9; D gene: .; clone size: .; CDR3 DNA: TGTGCCAGTGTACAGGGCTCTGGAAACACCATATATTTT; CDR3 protein: CASVQGSGNTIYF
J gene: TRBJ2-2; V gene: TRBV7-9; D gene: .; clone size: .; CDR3 DNA: TGTGCCAGCGGGCGAGACGCCACCGGGGAGCTGTTTTTT; CDR3 protein: CASGRDATGELFF
J gene: TRBJ1-2; V gene: TRBV5-6; D gene: TRBD1; clone size: .; CDR3 DNA: TGTGCCAGCAGCCAAGTCGACAGGGGGTATGGCTACACCTTC; CDR3 protein: CASSQVDRGYGYTF
J gene: TRBJ2-5; V gene: TRBV30; D gene: TRBD2; clone size: .; CDR3 DNA: TGTGCCTGGAGTTTCCTAGCGGGAGGAGGAGAGACCCAGTACTTC; CDR3 protein: CAWSFLAGGGETQYF
J gene: TRBJ2-7; V gene: TRBV27; D gene: TRBD1; clone size: .; CDR3 DNA: TGTGCCAGCAGTTTATCCCAGGGGGCGATCTACGAGCAGTACTTC; CDR3 protein: CASSLSQGAIYEQYF
J gene: TRBJ2-7; V gene: TRBV27; D gene: .; clone size: .; CDR3 DNA: TGTGCCAGCAGTTTAAACAGTCCTCCCTTCTACGAGCAGTACTTC; CDR3 protein: CASSLNSPPFYEQYF
J gene: TRBJ2-3; V gene: TRBV7-2; D gene: TRBD1; clone size: .; CDR3 DNA: TGTGCCAGCAGCTTAGTTGGCCAGGGGGCACGAGATACGCAGTATTTT; CDR3 protein: CASSLVGQGARDTQYF
J gene: TRBJ2-3; V gene: TRBV19; D gene: .; clone size: .; CDR3 DNA: TGTGCCAGTAGTATAAGTATAGGGACAGATACGCAGTATTTT; CDR3 protein: CASSISIGTDTQYF
J gene: TRBJ2-7; V gene: TRBV5-1; D gene: .; clone size: .; CDR3 DNA: TGCGCCAGCAGCTCCGGTCCTAGCTACGAGCAGTACTTC; CDR3 protein: CASSSGPSYEQYF
J gene: TRBJ2-1; V gene: TRBV27; D gene: .; clone size: once; CDR3 DNA: TGTGCCAGCACCGTAACGGGCTGGGTCCATGAGCAGTTCTTC; CDR3 protein: CASTVTGWVHEQFF
J gene: TRBJ1-2; V gene: TRBV28; D gene: .; clone size: .; CDR3 DNA: TGTGCCAGCAGTTTGGAACGTGGCCATGGCTACACCTTC; CDR3 protein: CASSLERGHGYTF
J gene: TRBJ2-3; V gene: TRBV5-1; D gene: .; clone size: .; CDR3 DNA: TGCGCCAGCAGCTTGCCCCCACTCCCAGGGTTGGCAGATACGCAGTATTTT; CDR3 protein: CASSLPPLPGLADTQYF
J gene: TRBJ1-4; V gene: TRBV5-1; D gene: .; clone size: .; CDR3 DNA: TGCGCCAGCAGCTTGGTCCGTCCTAATGAAAAACTGTTTTTT; CDR3 protein: CASSLVRPNEKLFF
J gene: TRBJ2-7; V gene: TRBV20-1; D gene: .; clone size: once; CDR3 DNA: TGCAGTGCTACCAGGACCTACGAGCAGTACTTC; CDR3 protein: CSATRTYEQYF
J gene: TRBJ1-2; V gene: TRBV5-1; D gene: TRBD1; clone size: .; CDR3 DNA: TGCGCCAGCAGCCCGTTAGGGACAGCTAACTATGGCTACACCTTC; CDR3 protein: CASSPLGTANYGYTF
J gene: TRBJ1-1; V gene: TRBV18; D gene: .; clone size: .; CDR3 DNA: TGTGCCAGCTCAAAGGGAGGAGGGAACACTGAAGCTTTCTTT; CDR3 protein: CASSKGGGNTEAFF
J gene: TRBJ1-5; V gene: TRBV28; D gene: .; clone size: few; CDR3 DNA: TGTGCCAGCAGTTCACCAGAGCAGGGGATCAAGCCCCAGCATTTT; CDR3 protein: CASSSPEQGIKPQHF
J gene: TRBJ1-1; V gene: TRBV4-3; D gene: .; clone size: .; CDR3 DNA: TGCGCCAGCAGCCGTGGTAGCAGCTTGAACACTGAAGCTTTCTTT; CDR3 protein: CASSRGSSLNTEAFF
J gene: TRBJ2-6; V gene: TRBV7-3; D gene: TRBD1; clone size: .; CDR3 DNA: TGTGCCAGCAGCTTAGAGGGACAGGTCTCTGGGGCCAACGTCCTGACTTTC; CDR3 protein: CASSLEGQVSGANVLTF
J gene: TRBJ2-6; V gene: TRBV6-5; D gene: .; clone size: once; CDR3 DNA: TGTGCCAGCCGCGAGGGTGGGGGGGCCAACGTCCTGACTTTC; CDR3 protein: CASREGGGANVLTF
J gene: TRBJ1-3; V gene: TRBV25-1; D gene: .; clone size: .; CDR3 DNA: TGTGCCAGCAGACTACAGGGCCCTGGAAACACCATATATTTT; CDR3 protein: CASRLQGPGNTIYF